This T cell receptor beta chain stems from a study of cytomegalovirus exposure and HLA in healthy donors. The ends lost 4 bases at V and 9 bases at J; junction bases unmatched: 13. Germline V lookup: CDR1 SGHRS, CDR2 YFSETQ. The CDR3 is 14 residues long. Researchers ran the PCR with 60 Vbeta and 13 Jbeta primers. Using immunoSEQ multiplex PCR, the repertoire was profiled, and TCRdb retains in-frame clones only, with some absent. The data show over 80,000 clones, roughly two thirds seen once. J is TRBJ2-7 and V is TRBV5-1; 7 bases match TRBD2. The sequenced material came from PBMCs. The sequence derives from a man in his forties in good health and CMV-seronegative. In DNA form, the CDR3 reads TGCGCCAGCAGCCAAGGGGCCCCGGGGGAGGGGCAGTACTTC. Its translation: CASSQGAPGEGQYF.